These T cell receptor beta chains were read from a single sample in a study of blood T cell repertoires in COVID-19. Assay used: immunoSEQ multiplex PCR; TCRdb lists only in-frame clones, some missing. This table has around 150,000 clones, roughly 87% appearing once. Sequencing was done on a sample of PBMCs or T cells enriched from blood (not recorded which). Receptors originate from a man between 50 and 59 years old who had recovered from COVID-19. Each CDR3 is given with its conserved first and last residue. Each record gives: clone size, D gene, J gene, V gene, CDR3 DNA, CDR3 protein. The D gene is left open where the match is weak. Clone size is not always given. Where it is, it says once, few, many or a class for expanded clones.

size: -; D: TRBD2; J: TRBJ2-3; V: TRBV7-2; DNA: TGTGCCAGCAGCTTGCTAGCGGGGGGTGGCACAGATACGCAGTATTTT; CDR3: CASSLLAGGGTDTQYF
size: -; D: -; J: TRBJ2-5; V: TRBV7-9; DNA: TGTGCCAGCAGCTCCAACCGACAGATCCAAGAGACCCAGTACTTC; CDR3: CASSSNRQIQETQYF
size: -; D: -; J: TRBJ2-6; V: TRBV5-8; DNA: TGTGCCAGCAGCTTGGGGAGCTCTGGGGCCAACGTCCTGACTTTC; CDR3: CASSLGSSGANVLTF
size: -; D: TRBD1; J: TRBJ1-5; V: TRBV7-8; DNA: TGTGCCAGCAGCCCAGGGGGCTCCCAGCATTTT; CDR3: CASSPGGSQHF
size: -; D: TRBD2; J: TRBJ2-7; V: TRBV2; DNA: TGTGCCAGCAGTGGCCTAGCGGGAAGTTCCTACGAGCAGTACTTC; CDR3: CASSGLAGSSYEQYF
size: few; D: -; J: TRBJ1-2; V: TRBV12-3/TRBV12-4; DNA: TGTGCCAGCAGTCCCCAGGGTAGTGGCTACACCTTC; CDR3: CASSPQGSGYTF
size: -; D: TRBD2; J: TRBJ2-2; V: TRBV5-1; DNA: TGCGCCAGCAGCCTAAGACCGAAGCGGGAGAGTCCCGGGGAGCTGTTTTTT; CDR3: CASSLRPKRESPGELFF
size: -; D: -; J: TRBJ2-5; V: TRBV5-1; DNA: TGCGCCAGCAGCCAGGGGCACCAAGAGACCCAGTACTTC; CDR3: CASSQGHQETQYF
size: -; D: TRBD2; J: TRBJ2-5; V: TRBV7-2; DNA: TGTGCCAGCAGCTTAGTCTGGGGGGGTCAAGAGACCCAGTACTTC; CDR3: CASSLVWGGQETQYF
size: few; D: TRBD2; J: TRBJ2-5; V: TRBV5-5; DNA: TGTGCCAGCAGCTCAAACTTAGCGGGGGGCCAAGAGACCCAGTACTTC; CDR3: CASSSNLAGGQETQYF
size: -; D: TRBD1; J: TRBJ2-1; V: TRBV11-2; DNA: TGTGCCAGCAGCTCGACAGGGAGTACGGACAATGAGCAGTTCTTC; CDR3: CASSSTGSTDNEQFF
size: -; D: -; J: TRBJ1-2; V: TRBV2; DNA: TGTGCCAGCAGGGGGGGACGGACCTCTAACTATGGCTACACCTTC; CDR3: CASRGGRTSNYGYTF
size: -; D: -; J: TRBJ1-2; V: TRBV19; DNA: TGTGCCAGTAGTTTGACAGACGGAATCGGCTATGGCTACACCTTC; CDR3: CASSLTDGIGYGYTF
size: -; D: -; J: TRBJ1-5; V: TRBV19; DNA: TGTGCCAGTAGTACGGCGGATAATCAGCCCCAGCATTTT; CDR3: CASSTADNQPQHF
size: -; D: TRBD2; J: TRBJ2-1; V: TRBV29-1; DNA: TGCAGCGTTGCGGGACTAGCCGGTTCGAGCTCCTACAATGAGCAGTTCTTC; CDR3: CSVAGLAGSSSYNEQFF
size: -; D: -; J: TRBJ1-6; V: TRBV5-1; DNA: TGCGCCAGCAGCTTACAGGGAGATAATTCACCCCTCCACTTT; CDR3: CASSLQGDNSPLHF
size: -; D: -; J: TRBJ2-6; V: TRBV6-5; DNA: TGTGCCAGCAGTTACTCAGGGAGCTGGGCCAACGTCCTGACTTTC; CDR3: CASSYSGSWANVLTF
size: once; D: -; J: TRBJ1-5; V: TRBV18; DNA: TGTGCCAGCTCACCACCGATAGCACAGGACACAAATCAGCCCCAGCATTTT; CDR3: CASSPPIAQDTNQPQHF
size: -; D: -; J: TRBJ2-1; V: TRBV2; DNA: TGTGCCAGCAGTGAGACGGGCGGGGTGGCCTTACGGGAGCAGTTCTTC; CDR3: CASSETGGVALREQFF
size: -; D: -; J: TRBJ1-1; V: TRBV21-1; DNA: TGTGCCAGCAGCACCCGGACAGAGAACACTGAAGCTTTCTTT; CDR3: CASSTRTENTEAFF
size: -; D: -; J: TRBJ2-6; V: TRBV27; DNA: TGTGCCAGCAGTAGGACAGCGAAACAGTCTGGGGCCAACGTCCTGACTTTC; CDR3: CASSRTAKQSGANVLTF
size: -; D: -; J: TRBJ1-2; V: TRBV7-6; DNA: TGTGCCAGCAGCTTACAAAACTTAGCCGGCTACACCTTC; CDR3: CASSLQNLAGYTF
size: -; D: -; J: TRBJ2-5; V: TRBV5-4; DNA: TGTGCCAGCAGCGCTAACCAAGAGACCCAGTACTTC; CDR3: CASSANQETQYF
size: once; D: -; J: TRBJ1-1; V: TRBV30; DNA: TGTGCCTGGACACACCTCCGGGGGAACACTGAAGCTTTCTTT; CDR3: CAWTHLRGNTEAFF
size: -; D: -; J: TRBJ2-1; V: TRBV27; DNA: TGTGCCAGCAGTTCCGGGTACAATGAGCAGTTCTTC; CDR3: CASSSGYNEQFF
size: -; D: -; J: TRBJ2-5; V: TRBV14; DNA: TGTGCCAGCAGCCAAGACCCCCGAGAGACCCAGTACTTC; CDR3: CASSQDPRETQYF
size: -; D: -; J: TRBJ1-5; V: TRBV21-1; DNA: TGTGCCAGCAGCAAAGCGCTTTACTGCCTCCATAGCAATCAGCCCCAGCATTTT; CDR3: CASSKALYCLHSNQPQHF
size: -; D: -; J: TRBJ1-4; V: TRBV19; DNA: TGTGCCACAACAGGGAACGAAAAACTGTTTTTT; CDR3: CATTGNEKLFF
size: -; D: TRBD2; J: TRBJ2-1; V: TRBV6-5; DNA: TGTGCCAGCAGTTACCGTACTAGCGGGATTGACAATGAGCAGTTCTTC; CDR3: CASSYRTSGIDNEQFF
size: -; D: -; J: TRBJ2-7; V: TRBV4-2; DNA: TGTGCCAGCAGCCAAGAGAGCGGCCAATCCTACGAGCAGTACTTC; CDR3: CASSQESGQSYEQYF
size: -; D: TRBD1; J: TRBJ1-4; V: TRBV7-2; DNA: TGTGCCAGCAGCTACAGGGGGGACAGCTATGAAAAACTGTTTTTT; CDR3: CASSYRGDSYEKLFF
size: -; D: -; J: TRBJ2-7; V: TRBV3-1/TRBV3-2; DNA: TGTGCCAGCAGCCAAGATTTCCAGGGTCACGAGCAGTACTTC; CDR3: CASSQDFQGHEQYF
size: -; D: -; J: TRBJ2-4; V: TRBV7-9; DNA: TGTGCCAGCAGCTTAGAATTAGAACAGTACTTC; CDR3: CASSLELEQYF
size: -; D: -; J: TRBJ2-7; V: TRBV6-5; DNA: TGTGCCAGCAGTTACTCGGCATACGGGGGGCTCTACGAGCAGTACTTC; CDR3: CASSYSAYGGLYEQYF
size: few; D: -; J: TRBJ1-2; V: TRBV6-5; DNA: TGTGCCAGCAGTTACTCGGGGCCCCCTAACTATGGCTACACCTTC; CDR3: CASSYSGPPNYGYTF
size: -; D: -; J: TRBJ2-4; V: TRBV14; DNA: TGTGCCAGCAGCCAACTTATGAAAAACATTCAGTACTTC; CDR3: CASSQLMKNIQYF
size: -; D: TRBD2; J: TRBJ2-1; V: TRBV4-1; DNA: TGCGCCAGCAGCCACCGACTAGCGGTAAACAATGAGCAGTTCTTC; CDR3: CASSHRLAVNNEQFF
size: few; D: -; J: TRBJ2-6; V: TRBV5-6; DNA: TGTGCCAGCACCCTTGCTGGCCCCTCTGGGGCCAACGTCCTGACTTTC; CDR3: CASTLAGPSGANVLTF
size: -; D: TRBD1; J: TRBJ1-1; V: TRBV7-3; DNA: TGTGCCAGCAGCCGTACAGGGGTAACTGAAGCTTTCTTT; CDR3: CASSRTGVTEAFF
size: once; D: TRBD1; J: TRBJ2-5; V: TRBV28; DNA: TGTGCCAGCAAGATAGGACAGGTGAAAGAGACCCAGTACTTC; CDR3: CASKIGQVKETQYF
size: -; D: TRBD1; J: TRBJ2-7; V: TRBV2; DNA: TGTGCCAGCATATCCGGGGACAGCTACGAGCAGTACTTC; CDR3: CASISGDSYEQYF
size: -; D: -; J: TRBJ2-7; V: TRBV7-9; DNA: TGTGCCAGCAGCTACGAGCGGGTCGACTACGAGCAGTACTTC; CDR3: CASSYERVDYEQYF
size: few; D: -; J: TRBJ2-4; V: TRBV20-1; DNA: TGCAGTGCCTGGGGGGAAAACATTCAGTACTTC; CDR3: CSAWGENIQYF
size: -; D: TRBD1; J: TRBJ2-7; V: TRBV20-1; DNA: TGCAGCTGGGACAGGGGCTACGAGCAGTACTTC; CDR3: CSWDRGYEQYF
size: -; D: TRBD1; J: TRBJ1-5; V: TRBV29-1; DNA: TGCAGCGTTTCTGGGACAGGGACTAGCAATCAGCCCCAGCATTTT; CDR3: CSVSGTGTSNQPQHF